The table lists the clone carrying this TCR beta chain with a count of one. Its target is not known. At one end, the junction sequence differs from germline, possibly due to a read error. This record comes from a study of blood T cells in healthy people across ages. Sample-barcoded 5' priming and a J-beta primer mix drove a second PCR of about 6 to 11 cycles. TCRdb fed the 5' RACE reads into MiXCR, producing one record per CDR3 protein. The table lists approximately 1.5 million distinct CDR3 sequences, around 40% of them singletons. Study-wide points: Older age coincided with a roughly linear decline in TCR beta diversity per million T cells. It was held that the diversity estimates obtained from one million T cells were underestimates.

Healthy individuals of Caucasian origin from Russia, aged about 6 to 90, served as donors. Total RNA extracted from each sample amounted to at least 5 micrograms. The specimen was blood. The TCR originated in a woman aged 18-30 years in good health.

The CDR3 loop reads CTSSYLGLPSTDTQYF. CDR3 coding DNA: TGTACCAGCAGTTACTTGGGACTACCTAGCACAGATACGCAGTATTTT. V gene TRBV6-5 combines with J gene TRBJ2-3, with 7 bases matching TRBD2. Looked up from germline, CDR1 is MNHEY and CDR2 is SVGAGI. This CDR3 contains 16 residues.